Many counts were recorded for the clone carrying this TCR beta chain. The sample comes from a study of T cells in Graves' hyperthyroidism and ophthalmopathy. Amplification of TCR beta CDR3 regions used RNA as the template. With the HTBI primer set, the TCR CDR3 went through a first round of RT-PCR. TCRdb re-analysed the multiplex PCR reads in MiXCR, keeping a single row per CDR3 protein. The table records about 590,000 distinct CDR3 sequences, more than 15% of them present only once. V was shortened by 3 bases and J by 8 bases, with 15 bases between the two germline ends. Per the germline V gene, CDR1 is LGHDT and CDR2 is YNNKEL (reference sequence). The CDR3 runs 14 residues.

The sample consisted of blood. V usage is TRBV3-1 and J usage is TRBJ2-3, with D perhaps matching TRBD1 (6 bases). The receptor was isolated from a woman between 25 and 40 years old with Graves' hyperthyroidism. The CDR3 DNA follows: TGTGCCAGCAGCCAGAAGACAGGCGTCGCTACGCAGTATTTT. It codes for CASSQKTGVATQYF.